This TCR beta chain was obtained from a study of cytomegalovirus exposure and HLA in healthy donors. Study results and caveats: From TCR beta sequences, most subjects' HLA-A and HLA-B alleles were reportedly predicted accurately.

This clone was counted only a few times. Its target is not known. Primers: 60 Vbeta forward and 13 Jbeta reverse. TCRdb keeps only in-frame clones here, not all; method: immunoSEQ multiplex PCR. The table lists fewer than 200,000 clones, over 70% of them singletons. The CDR3 consists of 15 residues. Trimming cost V 5 bases and J 2 bases; bases outside gene matches: 7. Germline CDR1 reads ENHRY; CDR2 reads SYGVKD. This chain links TRBV10-3 with TRBJ2-5; TRBD2 matches at 8 bases. The clonotype originates from a woman aged 25 to 39 in good health and CMV-seronegative. The sequencing sample was made of PBMCs. CDR3 sequence: CAISQKLAEQETQYF. The CDR3 bases are TGTGCCATCAGTCAAAAACTAGCGGAGCAAGAGACCCAGTACTTC.